A selection of T cell receptor beta chains follows, all from one sample in a study of blood T cell repertoires in COVID-19. Clones were sequenced by immunoSEQ multiplex PCR, and TCRdb holds only the in-frame ones, with some missing. The sample has about 200,000 clones; roughly 90% are singletons. The source material was PBMCs or T cells enriched from blood (not recorded which). Receptors originate from a woman aged 18-35 years who had recovered from COVID-19. The CDR3 runs from the conserved cysteine through the conserved F or W. D genes are given only for firm matches. Clone size is not always given. Where it is, it says once, few, many or a class for expanded clones.

J | D | size | V | length | CDR3 | DNA
TRBJ1-4 | TRBD1 | - | TRBV19 | 13 | CASASAGGEKLFF | TGTGCCAGCGCATCGGCAGGGGGAGAAAAACTGTTTTTT
TRBJ1-6 | TRBD1 | - | TRBV9 | 14 | CASSVGDSYSPLHF | TGTGCCAGCAGCGTAGGGGACAGCTATTCACCCCTCCACTTT
TRBJ1-2 | - | - | TRBV2 | 12 | CASRTTTYGYTF | TGTGCCAGCAGAACTACAACCTATGGCTACACCTTC
TRBJ2-7 | - | - | TRBV27 | 14 | CASSPLGQIYEQYF | TGTGCCAGCAGTCCACTCGGACAGATCTACGAGCAGTACTTC
TRBJ2-1 | - | - | TRBV7-2 | 15 | CASSSDLSSYNEQFF | TGTGCCAGCAGCTCGGACTTAAGCTCCTACAATGAGCAGTTCTTC
TRBJ1-4 | - | - | TRBV19 | 12 | CATSKPNEKLFF | TGTGCCACGTCGAAGCCTAATGAAAAACTGTTTTTT
TRBJ2-7 | TRBD2 | - | TRBV9 | 16 | CASSTSGLAGGGEQYF | TGTGCCAGCAGCACATCGGGACTAGCGGGGGGAGGCGAGCAGTACTTC
TRBJ1-6 | - | - | TRBV12-3/TRBV12-4 | 13 | CASSPSTDSPLHF | TGTGCCAGCAGTCCCTCAACAGATTCACCCCTCCACTTT
TRBJ2-2 | TRBD2 | - | TRBV11-2 | 15 | CASSSTSGVSGELFF | TGTGCCAGCAGCTCTACTAGCGGGGTATCCGGGGAGCTGTTTTTT
TRBJ2-3 | - | - | TRBV5-6 | 15 | CASSLTMVSTDTQYF | TGTGCCAGCAGCTTGACTATGGTTAGCACAGATACGCAGTATTTT
TRBJ2-3 | TRBD2 | many | TRBV4-2 | 16 | CASGNSAGGPGDTQYF | TGTGCCAGCGGAAATTCAGCGGGGGGGCCTGGAGATACGCAGTATTTT
TRBJ1-2 | - | - | TRBV6-5 | 16 | CASSYEGRGILYGYTF | TGTGCCAGCAGTTACGAGGGCCGTGGGATTCTTTATGGCTACACCTTC
TRBJ2-7 | TRBD1 | - | TRBV5-1 | 14 | CASSEDRELDEQYF | TGCGCCAGCAGCGAGGACAGGGAGTTGGACGAGCAGTACTTC
TRBJ2-7 | - | - | TRBV5-1 | 14 | CASSLVDGTYEQYF | TGCGCCAGCAGCTTGGTCGACGGGACCTACGAGCAGTACTTC
TRBJ2-7 | - | - | TRBV11-2 | 13 | CASSFRGTYEQYF | TGTGCCAGCAGCTTCAGGGGCACCTACGAGCAGTACTTC
TRBJ2-7 | TRBD1 | - | TRBV5-1 | 16 | CASSLIRTGAGGEQYF | TGCGCCAGCAGCCTGATACGGACAGGTGCCGGTGGGGAGCAGTACTTC
TRBJ2-7 | - | - | TRBV15 | 15 | CATSRDLGTNYEQYF | TGTGCCACCAGCAGAGATCTGGGGACAAACTACGAGCAGTACTTC
TRBJ1-2 | - | once | TRBV2 | 14 | CASSESMGARGYTF | TGTGCCAGCAGTGAAAGTATGGGGGCTCGTGGCTACACCTTC
TRBJ2-1 | TRBD2 | - | TRBV19 | 15 | CASSIEAGDYNEQFF | TGTGCCAGTAGTATAGAAGCGGGGGATTACAATGAGCAGTTCTTC
TRBJ2-7 | TRBD2 | - | TRBV27 | 15 | CASRVTGTSGYEQYF | TGTGCCAGCAGGGTAACCGGGACTAGCGGCTACGAGCAGTACTTC
TRBJ2-2 | - | - | TRBV12-3/TRBV12-4 | 13 | CASSFLLGRELFF | TGTGCCAGCAGTTTCTTACTCGGTCGGGAGCTGTTTTTT
TRBJ2-7 | - | - | TRBV7-8 | 15 | CASSLGPGSAYEQYF | TGTGCCAGCAGCTTAGGTCCGGGGTCGGCCTACGAGCAGTACTTC
TRBJ2-5 | TRBD1 | - | TRBV10-1 | 14 | CASSTSTGPETQYF | TGCGCCAGCAGTACCTCGACAGGGCCAGAGACCCAGTACTTC
TRBJ1-1 | - | - | TRBV10-3 | 13 | CAIRGLSYTEAFF | TGTGCCATCAGGGGGCTCTCGTACACTGAAGCTTTCTTT
TRBJ2-1 | - | - | TRBV5-4 | 15 | CASSLWRGGGNEQFF | TGTGCCAGCAGCTTGTGGAGGGGGGGCGGAAATGAGCAGTTCTTC
TRBJ2-5 | - | once | TRBV7-3 | 15 | CASSVEPTGQETQYF | TGTGCCAGCAGCGTGGAGCCGACAGGCCAAGAGACCCAGTACTTC
TRBJ2-3 | - | - | TRBV6-4 | 14 | CASSPTGTTDTQYF | TGTGCCAGCAGCCCGACTGGAACCACAGATACGCAGTATTTT
TRBJ1-6 | TRBD1 | - | TRBV3-1/TRBV3-2 | 16 | CASSQGSDRDLSPLHF | TGTGCCAGCAGCCAAGGGTCTGACAGGGATTTATCACCCCTCCACTTT